The 28 T cell receptor beta chains below come from one sample, sequenced in a study of immune cell composition in non-small cell lung cancer. Normal lung was taken at the farthest possible site, at least 3 cm from tumour. Sequenced by immunoSEQ multiplex PCR; TCRdb stores in-frame clones only, minus some. Of fewer than 20,000 clones listed, about three quarters are singletons. The data also belong to a second study, concerning CD4 T cells in lung cancer.

Sequenced sample: non-adjacent lung tissue. These TCRs come from a human donor with non-small cell lung cancer.

The gene calls are TRBV6-1 and TRBJ2-6; no definite D call. Trimming pared 4 bases from V and 1 base from J, leaving 5 bases between. This CDR3 has 14 residues. CDR1 and CDR2 from the germline V gene are MNHNS and SASEGT. CDR3 DNA: TGTGCCAGCAGTGCCCATTCTGGGGCCAACGTCCTGACTTTC. This gives the protein CASSAHSGANVLTF.

The V call is TRBV7-9, the J call TRBJ2-2; TRBD2 aligns across 10 bases. The CDR3 spans 17 residues. V trimming: 5 bases; J trimming: 3 bases; junction bases outside the gene matches: 9. CDR1 and CDR2 from the germline V gene are SEHNR and FQNEAQ (reference sequence). The CDR3 nucleotides read TGTGCCAGCAGCCAACTTCTAGCGGGGGACTACACCGGGGAGCTGTTTTTT. Translated, it gives CASSQLLAGDYTGELFF.

The chain recombines TRBV7-9 with TRBJ1-5; unclear D gene. CDR3 size: 15 residues. CDR1 is SEHNR and CDR2 is FQNEAQ in the germline V gene (reference sequence). Trimming took off 5 bases at V and 3 bases at J, with 14 bases between the two ends. CDR3 protein: CASSPSAVYNQPQHF. DNA of the CDR3: TGTGCCAGCAGCCCCTCGGCGGTCTACAATCAGCCCCAGCATTTT. Full variable domain (missing parts from reference TRBV7-9 and TRBJ1-5): DTGVSQNPRHKITKRGQNVTFRCDPISEHNRLYWYRQTLGQGPEFLTYFQNEAQLEKSRLLSDRFSAERPKGSFSTLEIQRTEQGDSAMYLCASSPSAVYNQPQHFGDGTRLSIL.

This chain connects TRBV5-1 to TRBJ2-3; D tentatively fits TRBD1 or TRBD2 (7 bases each). The CDR3 is 17 amino acids. The V end lost 4 bases, the J end lost 5 bases, and 23 bases lay between the germline ends. Germline CDR1 is SGHRS and CDR2 is YFSETQ. The CDR3 sequence is CASSAQGGGAGGDTQYF. As DNA, the CDR3 is TGCGCCAGCAGCGCCCAAGGCGGGGGCGCAGGGGGAGATACGCAGTATTTT.

The genes are TRBV5-1 and TRBJ2-5; D is possibly TRBD1 (6 bases). The CDR3 is 14 amino acids. Germline V gene lookup returns CDR1 SGHRS and CDR2 YFSETQ. V dropped 4 bases and J dropped 1 base, with 11 bases sitting between them. CDR3 residues: CASSGQGSQETQYF. CDR3 DNA sequence: TGCGCCAGCAGCGGGCAGGGGAGCCAAGAGACCCAGTACTTC.

This chain joins TRBV5-1 and TRBJ1-2, with a weak D call TRBD1 (5 bases). The germline V gene has CDR1 SGHRS and CDR2 YFSETQ. The CDR3 is made up of 13 amino acids. Trimming shortened V by 5 bases and J by 3 bases, and 11 bases separated the two germline ends. DNA for the CDR3: TGCGCCAGCAGTAACAGGAACGACTATGGCTACACCTTC. Translated: CASSNRNDYGYTF. Full variable domain (rest looked up from reference TRBV5-1 and TRBJ1-2): KAGVTQTPRYLIKTRGQQVTLSCSPISGHRSVSWYQQTPGQGLQFLFEYFSETQRNKGNFPGRFSGRQFSNSRSEMNVSTLELGDSALYLCASSNRNDYGYTFGSGTRLTVV.

The V gene is TRBV7-2, the J gene TRBJ1-1; 8 bases match TRBD1. The CDR3 extends over 14 amino acids. The germline V gene has CDR1 SGHTA and CDR2 FQGNSA. V lost 0 bases and J lost 4; bases outside the gene matches: 1. In DNA, the CDR3 is TGTGCCAGCAGCTTAGCGCAGGGGGCCACTGAAGCTTTCTTT. Translation gives CASSLAQGATEAFF. Full variable domain (rest looked up from reference TRBV7-2 and TRBJ1-1): GAGVSQSPSNKVTEKGKDVELRCDPISGHTALYWYRQSLGQGLEFLIYFQGNSAPDKSGLPSDRFSAERTGGSVSTLTIQRTQQEDSAVYLCASSLAQGATEAFFGQGTRLTVV.

The chain combines TRBV7-9 with TRBJ1-1, with D perhaps TRBD1 (5 bases). The CDR3 totals 18 residues. With 1 base removed from V and 3 bases from J, the gap between germline ends came to 21 bases. In germline, CDR1 is SEHNR, CDR2 FQNEAQ (reference sequence). CDR3 DNA: TGTGCCAGCAGCTTAGTTCCAGGGAATGTGTTCTGGGACACTGAAGCTTTCTTT. Translating it yields CASSLVPGNVFWDTEAFF. The entire variable domain, with the rest obtained from reference TRBV7-9 and TRBJ1-1, is as follows: DTGVSQNPRHKITKRGQNVTFRCDPISEHNRLYWYRQTLGQGPEFLTYFQNEAQLEKSRLLSDRFSAERPKGSFSTLEIQRTEQGDSAMYLCASSLVPGNVFWDTEAFFGQGTRLTVV.

The CDR3 DNA reads TGCGCCAGCAGATGGCTAGCGGGGGGGCAAAATGAGCAGTTCTTC. Amino acids: CASRWLAGGQNEQFF. This chain joins TRBV5-1 and TRBJ2-1, with 12 bases that match TRBD2. Trimming at V came to 5 bases and at J to 7 bases, leaving 7 bases not matched to a gene. The germline gives CDR1 SGHRS, CDR2 YFSETQ. The CDR3 totals 15 residues. The variable domain in full, completed from reference TRBV5-1 and TRBJ2-1, reads KAGVTQTPRYLIKTRGQQVTLSCSPISGHRSVSWYQQTPGQGLQFLFEYFSETQRNKGNFPGRFSGRQFSNSRSEMNVSTLELGDSALYLCASRWLAGGQNEQFFGPGTRLTVL.

The rearrangement joins TRBV6-1 to TRBJ1-1; D is undetermined. The germline CDR1 and CDR2 sequences are MNHNS and SASEGT. V lost 6 bases and J lost 4, with 6 bases in between. This CDR3 contains 11 residues. This CDR3 is CASRLGTEAFF. The CDR3 DNA reads TGTGCCAGCAGGCTGGGCACTGAAGCTTTCTTT.

In its sample, this clone was seen once. The chain is built from TRBV11-2 and TRBJ1-2; D is possibly TRBD1 (5 bases). The V end was cut by 4 bases, the J end by 7 bases, with 13 bases between. Germline CDR1 SGHAT, CDR2 FQNNGV. The CDR3 runs 13 residues. The CDR3 region has the DNA TGTGCCAGCAGCTCGGCCAGGGTAGGTGGCTACACCTTC. This codes for CASSSARVGGYTF. The full variable domain, in which reference TRBV11-2 and TRBJ1-2 provide the parts outside the CDR3, is EAGVAQSPRYKIIEKRQSVAFWCNPISGHATLYWYQQILGQGPKLLIQFQNNGVVDDSQLPKDRFSAERLKGVDSTLKIQPAKLEDSAVYLCASSSARVGGYTFGSGTRLTVV.

This chain uses TRBV2 with TRBJ2-1, with 11 bases lining up with TRBD2. Per the germline V gene, CDR1 is SNHLY and CDR2 is FYNNEI. This CDR3 region has 16 residues. V lost 5 bases to trimming and J lost 4 bases; unmatched junction nucleotides: 7. CDR3 bases: TGTGCCAGCAGTCCCTTAGCGGGGGGGCCTTACAATGAGCAGTTCTTC. Encoded protein: CASSPLAGGPYNEQFF. The full variable domain, with the rest looked up from reference TRBV2 and TRBJ2-1, is EPEVTQTPSHQVTQMGQEVILRCVPISNHLYFYWYRQILGQKVEFLVSFYNNEISEKSEIFDDQFSVERPDGSNFTLKIRSTKLEDSAMYFCASSPLAGGPYNEQFFGPGTRLTVL.

This clone was recorded only once. The rearrangement uses TRBV29-1 and TRBJ2-7; 11 nucleotides line up with TRBD2. The CDR3 sequence is 17 residues long. CDR1 SQVTM and CDR2 ANQGSEA come from the germline V gene. Trimming removed 0 bases from V and 7 bases from J; junction bases left unmatched: 14. This CDR3 is CSVEDLTSGVTSVEQYF. In nucleotides, the CDR3 is TGCAGCGTTGAAGATCTGACTAGCGGGGTCACCTCAGTGGAGCAGTACTTC.

This clone was detected only a few times. The V gene is TRBV29-1, the J gene TRBJ1-1, with a possible D match to TRBD1 (5 bases). The CDR3 extends over 12 amino acids. Trimming pared 4 bases from V and 6 bases from J, leaving 12 bases between. CDR1 and CDR2 (germline): SQVTM, ANQGSEA. The DNA for the CDR3 is TGCAGCGTTGCGCAGGGTTCCCCTGAAGCTTTCTTT. Protein: CSVAQGSPEAFF. The whole variable domain, filled in from reference TRBV29-1 and TRBJ1-1, reads SAVISQKPSRDICQRGTSLTIQCQVDSQVTMMFWYRQQPGQSLTLIATANQGSEATYESGFVIDKFPISRPNLTFSTLTVSNMSPEDSSIYLCSVAQGSPEAFFGQGTRLTVV.

The chain links TRBV7-3 to TRBJ2-7; D uncertain. CDR3 length: 13 residues. Per germline, CDR1 SGHTA and CDR2 FQGTGA. V was clipped by 4 bases and J by 1 base, with 8 bases between them. The CDR3 nucleotides read TGTGCCAGCAGCTCGGACGCTTCCTACGAGCAGTACTTC. Its translation is CASSSDASYEQYF.

The V and J genes are TRBV5-6 and TRBJ1-6, with TRBD1 matching over 10 bases. Per germline, CDR1 SGHDT and CDR2 YYEEEE. The CDR3 consists of 15 residues. With 3 bases clipped from V and 10 bases from J, the junction kept 7 bases outside the gene matches. The CDR3 loop reads CASSSAPGQGSPLHF. The CDR3 DNA reads TGTGCCAGCAGCTCCGCACCGGGACAGGGGTCACCCCTCCACTTT.

This clone was recorded a few times. V is TRBV18 and J is TRBJ2-7; D possibly uses TRBD1 or TRBD2 (6 bases each). V shed 4 bases and J shed 2 bases, with 12 bases lying between them. The CDR3 length is 14 residues. In germline, CDR1 is KGHSH, CDR2 LQKENI. The CDR3 nucleotides read TGTGCCAGCTCACGGGGGGCGCAAACCTACGAGCAGTACTTC. Protein: CASSRGAQTYEQYF.

The rearrangement joins TRBV18 to TRBJ2-7; 9 nucleotides match TRBD1. The CDR3 covers 14 residues. Germline CDR1 and CDR2: KGHSH and LQKENI. Losses at the gene ends were 4 bases for V and 5 bases for J; bases not matched to a gene: 6. Here the CDR3 DNA reads TGTGCCAGCTCACTGGTGACAGGGGGGGACGAGCAGTACTTC. Translated: CASSLVTGGDEQYF. Drawing the rest from reference TRBV18 and TRBJ2-7, the complete variable domain is NAGVMQNPRHLVRRRGQEARLRCSPMKGHSHVYWYRQLPEEGLKFMVYLQKENIIDESGMPKERFSAEFPKEGPSILRIQQVVRGDSAAYFCASSLVTGGDEQYFGPGTRLTVT.

The chain employs TRBV9 and TRBJ1-2; D is unclear. V shed 0 bases and J shed 3 bases, with 12 bases lying between them. The CDR3 has 15 amino acids. CDR1 and CDR2 (germline): SGDLS, YYNGEE. The chain's CDR3 is CASSVGVGGDYGYTF. The DNA of the CDR3 is TGTGCCAGCAGCGTAGGGGTAGGCGGAGACTATGGCTACACCTTC.

V is TRBV28 and J is TRBJ1-2; 7 nucleotides agree with TRBD1. The junction had 9 bases not matched to a gene; V was cut back by 4 bases and J by 7 bases. The CDR3 runs 14 residues. CDR1 and CDR2 (germline): MDHEN, SYDVKM. In DNA form, the CDR3 reads TGTGCCAGCAGTTCCCATACAGGGGCGGGTGGCTACACCTTC. Its protein product is CASSSHTGAGGYTF.

This chain uses TRBV30 with TRBJ1-3; tentative D call: TRBD1 (5 bases). Trimming shortened V by 5 bases and J by 2 bases, and 13 bases separated the two germline ends. This CDR3 spans 14 amino acids. Germline V gene lookup returns CDR1 GTSNPN and CDR2 SVGIG (reference sequence). CDR3 DNA sequence: TGTGCCTGGTCCCTCCGGGGCGCTGGAAACACCATATATTTT. This gives the protein CAWSLRGAGNTIYF.

V and J are TRBV7-2 and TRBJ2-3; TRBD2 matches at 7 bases. CDR1 and CDR2 from the germline V gene are SGHTA and FQGNSA. This CDR3 contains 17 residues. The ends lost 3 bases at V and 1 base at J; junction bases unmatched: 10. CDR3 region: CASSLGPAGRRTDTQYF. For the CDR3, the DNA is TGTGCCAGCAGCTTGGGGCCAGCGGGGAGACGCACAGATACGCAGTATTTT. Complete variable domain (other parts from reference TRBV7-2 and TRBJ2-3): GAGVSQSPSNKVTEKGKDVELRCDPISGHTALYWYRQSLGQGLEFLIYFQGNSAPDKSGLPSDRFSAERTGGSVSTLTIQRTQQEDSAVYLCASSLGPAGRRTDTQYFGPGTRLTVL.

This clone showed up just once. The CDR3 reads CAISESAVVLFF. The CDR3 nucleotides are TGTGCCATCAGTGAGTCAGCGGTGGTACTGTTTTTT. This chain joins TRBV10-3 and TRBJ1-4; no reliable D call. V lost 0 bases to trimming and J lost 13 bases, with 9 bases between them. CDR3 length: 12 residues. Per germline, CDR1 ENHRY and CDR2 SYGVKD.

The chain uses TRBV9 and TRBJ1-4; no definite D call. Trimming stripped 3 bases from V and 10 bases from J, with 16 bases between. This CDR3 is built from 14 residues. Germline CDR1 and CDR2: SGDLS and YYNGEE. CDR3 protein: CASSANDLGGKLFF. CDR3 coding DNA: TGTGCCAGCAGCGCGAACGACTTGGGTGGAAAACTGTTTTTT.

The genes are TRBV7-9 and TRBJ1-2; D is uncertain. Trimming pared 3 bases from V and 4 bases from J, leaving 9 bases between. Germline CDR1 is SEHNR and CDR2 is FQNEAQ (reference sequence). This CDR3 has 13 residues. The CDR3 coding sequence is TGTGCCAGCAGCTTGCCAAGTAGCTATGGCTACACCTTC. Its translation is CASSLPSSYGYTF. Filled out from reference TRBV7-9 and TRBJ1-2, the complete variable domain reads DTGVSQNPRHKITKRGQNVTFRCDPISEHNRLYWYRQTLGQGPEFLTYFQNEAQLEKSRLLSDRFSAERPKGSFSTLEIQRTEQGDSAMYLCASSLPSSYGYTFGSGTRLTVV.

V gene TRBV10-1 combines with J gene TRBJ1-2; D is undetermined. Germline V CDR1 and CDR2: WNHNN, SYGVQD (reference sequence). Trimming cost V 3 bases and J 2 bases, with 10 bases left between them. This CDR3 has 14 residues. CDR3 protein: CASSEHLENYGYTF. CDR3 DNA sequence: TGCGCCAGCAGTGAACACCTAGAGAACTATGGCTACACCTTC.

The chain is built from TRBV11-3 and TRBJ1-2; 8 bases line up with TRBD1. The CDR3 extends over 14 amino acids. Germline CDR1 SGHNT, CDR2 YENEEA. Losses at the gene ends were 5 bases for V and 8 bases for J; bases not matched to a gene: 10. CDR3 protein: CASSAPDRVGGYTF. The DNA of the CDR3 is TGTGCCAGCAGCGCCCCGGACAGGGTGGGCGGCTACACCTTC.

This chain uses TRBV5-5 with TRBJ1-1, with TRBD1 identical over 9 bases. After removal of 4 bases from V and 0 bases from J, the junction contained 4 bases not matched to a gene. This CDR3 is built from 15 residues. CDR1 SGHKS and CDR2 YYEKEE come from the germline V gene (reference sequence). For the CDR3, the DNA is TGTGCCAGCAGCCCTAGGACAGGGGTGAACACTGAAGCTTTCTTT. It translates to CASSPRTGVNTEAFF. The full variable domain, with the rest looked up from reference TRBV5-5 and TRBJ1-1, is DAGVTQSPTHLIKTRGQQVTLRCSPISGHKSVSWYQQVLGQGPQFIFQYYEKEERGRGNFPDRFSARQFPNYSSELNVNALLLGDSALYLCASSPRTGVNTEAFFGQGTRLTVV.